Following are 19 T cell receptor beta chains from one sample sequenced in a study of shared clonotypes between healthy human individuals. TCRdb's table, derived via immunoSEQ multiplex PCR, lists solely in-frame clones and lacks some. The repertoire holds approximately 1,500,000 clones, with 98% as singletons. Material for sequencing was naive CD4+ T cells sorted from blood. The subset: CD45RA+ positively selected. The receptors here all came from a man younger than 40 in good health.

V and J are TRBV6-5 and TRBJ2-7, with D hard to call. From germline, CDR1 is MNHEY and CDR2 SVGAGI. Trimming pared 2 bases from V and 4 bases from J, leaving 9 bases between. CDR3 size: 13 residues. The CDR3 sequence: CASSYPTRYEQYF. The DNA of the CDR3 is TGTGCCAGCAGTTACCCAACACGTTACGAGCAGTACTTC.

V and J are TRBV2 and TRBJ1-2; D gene uncertain. Germline CDR1 SNHLY, CDR2 FYNNEI. CDR3 length: 13 amino acids. The V gene lost 2 bases and the J gene lost 3 bases, with 7 bases spanning the gap. CDR3 DNA sequence: TGTGCCAGCAGTGAAAGCGCACACTATGGCTACACCTTC. Amino acid sequence: CASSESAHYGYTF.

The chain combines TRBV15 with TRBJ2-2; the D gene is possibly TRBD2 (6 bases). CDR3 size: 14 residues. The ends were cut back, 5 bases at V and 3 bases at J, with 10 bases in the middle. Looked up from germline, CDR1 is LNHNV and CDR2 is YYDKDF (reference sequence). As DNA, the CDR3 is TGTGCCACCAGCGTGGGAGGCGACACCGGGGAGCTGTTTTTT. As protein: CATSVGGDTGELFF.

This chain links TRBV14 with TRBJ2-7; D remains ambiguous. The V and J ends lost 3 bases and 3 bases respectively, with 27 bases between them. Germline V gene sequence: CDR1 SGHDN, CDR2 FVKESK. This CDR3 spans 19 amino acids. The CDR3 nucleotides are TGTGCCAGCAGCCACCAATCGCCGATAATTAAGCAATCACGCTACGAGCAGTACTTC. It codes for CASSHQSPIIKQSRYEQYF.

The chain uses TRBV19 and TRBJ1-5, with D possibly TRBD1 on 6 matching bases. Trimming cost V 5 bases and J 9 bases, with 11 bases left between them. Germline CDR1 and CDR2: LNHDA and SQIVND (reference sequence). This CDR3 spans 12 amino acids. The CDR3 region has the DNA TGTGCCAGTAGTGCCCAAGGGGGGCCCCAGCATTTT. Protein: CASSAQGGPQHF.

This clone was observed a single time. The V gene is TRBV18, the J gene TRBJ1-1; no firm D call. The germline V gene encodes CDR1 KGHSH and CDR2 LQKENI. V gave up 2 bases and J gave up 7 bases, with 14 bases separating them. The CDR3 sequence is 14 residues long. CDR3 in amino acids: CASSPTPAPDEAFF. The CDR3 region has the DNA TGTGCCAGCTCACCAACACCGGCCCCCGATGAAGCTTTCTTT.

The J gene is TRBJ2-1, the V gene TRBV10-1; D may match TRBD1 or TRBD2 (6 bases each). From germline, CDR1 is WNHNN and CDR2 SYGVQD (reference sequence). The CDR3 loop spans 15 amino acids. Trimming removed 8 bases at V and 3 bases at J, with 17 bases between. The CDR3 DNA reads TGCGCCAGCTCCGAGGGGGGCGGGAACTACAATGAGCAGTTCTTC. Translation gives CASSEGGGNYNEQFF.

The J gene is TRBJ2-1, the V gene TRBV28, with TRBD2 matching 8 bases. The V segment lost 11 bases and the J segment 9 bases; nucleotides outside the gene matches: 12. The CDR3 has 13 residues. Germline loops: CDR1 MDHEN, CDR2 SYDVKM. CDR3 amino acids: CAVLSGEGREQFF. The CDR3 DNA sequence: TGTGCCGTACTTAGCGGGGAGGGGCGTGAGCAGTTCTTC.

This clone was detected once. The rearrangement uses TRBV28 and TRBJ2-5, with 8 bases that match TRBD1. Germline V gene lookup returns CDR1 MDHEN and CDR2 SYDVKM. The CDR3 is 14 amino acids. V was pared by 5 bases and J by 5 bases, with 7 bases of the junction left unmatched. In nucleotides, the CDR3 is TGTGCCAGCAGTCCCCCAGGGGGCGGGGAGACCCAGTACTTC. This gives the protein CASSPPGGGETQYF.

CDR3 region: CASSQDWHTYEQYF. Written as DNA, the CDR3 is TGCGCCAGCAGCCAAGATTGGCATACCTACGAGCAGTACTTC. V gene TRBV4-3 combines with J gene TRBJ2-7; D is unresolved. The V gene's germline CDR1 is LGHNA and CDR2 YSLEER. The CDR3 runs 14 residues. With 0 bases removed from V and 2 bases from J, the gap between germline ends came to 8 bases.

The rearrangement uses TRBV27 and TRBJ2-4; 11 nucleotides agree with TRBD2. Germline V gene sequence: CDR1 MNHEY, CDR2 SMNVEV (reference sequence). The V and J ends lost 4 bases and 7 bases, in that order; junction bases with no gene match: 9. The CDR3 spans 16 residues. In nucleotides, the CDR3 is TGTGCCAGCAGTTCGAGACTAGCGGGACGGCTTAACATTCAGTACTTC. Its protein product is CASSSRLAGRLNIQYF.

The chain employs TRBV28 and TRBJ1-5; D unclear. This CDR3 has 12 amino acids. Trimming removed 6 bases at V and 7 bases at J, with 10 bases between. Per germline, CDR1 MDHEN and CDR2 SYDVKM. The CDR3 region is CASSNQGQPQHF. CDR3 in DNA: TGTGCCAGCAGCAATCAAGGACAGCCCCAGCATTTT.

The CDR3 loop is CASSLDRAGNQPQHF. The CDR3 nucleotides read TGCGCCAGCAGTCTAGACAGGGCGGGCAATCAGCCCCAGCATTTT. V gene TRBV4-3 combines with J gene TRBJ1-5, with 7 positions matching TRBD1. CDR1 LGHNA and CDR2 YSLEER come from the germline V gene. The CDR3 loop spans 15 amino acids. The ends lost 6 bases at V and 2 bases at J; junction bases unmatched: 7.

The chain links TRBV9 to TRBJ1-1; tentative D call: TRBD1 (5 bases). Germline values: CDR1 SGDLS, CDR2 YYNGEE. This CDR3 contains 15 residues. Between the trimmed V and J ends, which lost 0 bases and 6 bases, there was a span of 15 bases. For the CDR3, the DNA is TGTGCCAGCAGCGTAGATGGGACTTTGGAGGCTGAAGCTTTCTTT. Translating it yields CASSVDGTLEAEAFF.

The V call is TRBV7-9, the J call TRBJ2-7; 7 nucleotides match TRBD2. V lost 1 base, J lost 4 bases, and 7 bases stayed unmatched. CDR1 SEHNR and CDR2 FQNEAQ come from the germline V gene (reference sequence). The CDR3 runs to 15 residues. The CDR3 DNA follows: TGTGCCAGCAGCTTAGGGCGGGAGCCGGGGTACGAGCAGTACTTC. Translating gives CASSLGREPGYEQYF.

The rearrangement joins TRBV30 to TRBJ2-2; no clear D gene. The CDR3 contains 15 residues. Germline V gene lookup returns CDR1 GTSNPN and CDR2 SVGIG (reference sequence). V was cut by 2 bases and J by 1 base, with 11 bases left in between. The CDR3 region is CAWSSMVRNTGELFF. In DNA form, the CDR3 reads TGTGCCTGGAGTTCAATGGTGAGGAACACCGGGGAGCTGTTTTTT.

The rearrangement joins TRBV28 to TRBJ1-1; D perhaps matches TRBD1 (6 bases). Trimming removed 6 bases from V and 3 bases from J, with 17 bases in between. This CDR3 has 15 amino acids. The germline gives CDR1 MDHEN, CDR2 SYDVKM. Here the CDR3 DNA reads TGTGCCAGCAGGGAGGGGGGGATCTTTGACACTGAAGCTTTCTTT. Translating gives CASREGGIFDTEAFF.

The rearrangement links TRBV9 to TRBJ2-7; a weak D match, TRBD2 (5 bases). The germline V gene has CDR1 SGDLS and CDR2 YYNGEE. Trimming took 2 bases from V and 4 from J, leaving 13 bases between them. This CDR3 region has 14 residues. The CDR3 DNA follows: TGTGCCAGCAGCGTGGCCGCCCGAGGGTACGAGCAGTACTTC. Its protein product is CASSVAARGYEQYF.

The chain joins TRBV27 to TRBJ2-1; D perhaps matches TRBD2 (6 bases). The length of the CDR3 is 15 residues. Germline CDR1 is MNHEY and CDR2 is SMNVEV (reference sequence). V lost 6 bases to trimming and J lost 0 bases, with 12 bases between them. Here the CDR3 reads CASSRGTSSYNEQFF. In DNA form, the CDR3 reads TGTGCCAGCAGCCGCGGGACGAGCTCCTACAATGAGCAGTTCTTC.